The clone carrying this T cell receptor (beta chain) was counted a few times. Using immunoSEQ multiplex PCR, the repertoire was profiled, and TCRdb retains in-frame clones only, with some absent. The table shows about 2 million clones, with 85% to 95% occurring only once. Losses at the gene ends were 0 bases for V and 0 bases for J; bases not matched to a gene: 6. Germline V gene lookup returns CDR1 SGHRS and CDR2 YFSETQ. The CDR3 is made up of 17 amino acids. The data belong to a study of shared clonotypes between healthy human individuals. Sequencing input: naive CD4+ T cells sorted from blood. Subset here: CD45RA+ positively selected. The chain has TRBV5-1 and TRBJ1-3; 7 nucleotides line up with TRBD1. The receptor's source is a man in his late teens or twenties in good health. The CDR3 region is CASSLARQGSSGNTIYF. CDR3 in DNA: TGCGCCAGCAGCTTGGCCCGACAGGGAAGCTCTGGAAACACCATATATTTT.